Listed below are T cell receptor beta chains from one sample, sequenced in a study of CD8+CD57+ T cells in acquired aplastic anemia. TCRdb re-called the reads with MiXCR, one entry per CDR3 protein. The table records 250,000 to 300,000 distinct CDR3 sequences, approximately 60% of them present only once. Material: sorted CD4+, CD8+, or CD8+CD57+ T cells (not recorded which) from PBMCs. These receptors originate from a human donor with aplastic anemia. The CDR3 runs from the conserved cysteine through the conserved F or W. A D gene is named only where the DNA matches it firmly. Clone size is stated in some rows and not others, as once, few, many or a class when expanded.

D,J,size,V,CDR3,DNA
-,TRBJ2-4,-,TRBV5-1,CASSLVGGEGGKNIQYF,TGCGCCAGCAGCTTGGTAGGAGGGGAAGGAGGCAAAAACATTCAGTACTTC
-,TRBJ1-6,many,TRBV2,CASRSSYNSPLHF,TGTGCCAGCAGGAGCTCCTATAATTCACCCCTCCACTTT
-,TRBJ2-3,few,TRBV9,CASSVDQDRTDTQYF,TGTGCCAGCAGCGTAGATCAGGATCGCACAGATACGCAGTATTTT
-,TRBJ1-2,-,TRBV2,CASSVRTLNYGYTF,TGTGCCAGCAGTGTTCGGACACTAAACTATGGCTACACCTTC
-,TRBJ2-3,-,TRBV12-5,CASGLSREDHEQYF,TGTGCTAGTGGTTTGAGCAGGGAGGACCACGAGCAGTATTTT
TRBD1,TRBJ1-6,many,TRBV12-3/TRBV12-4,CASRNSAGGRGSPLHF,TGTGCCAGCAGAAATTCCGCAGGGGGCCGGGGCTCACCCCTCCACTTT
-,TRBJ1-2,once,TRBV12-3/TRBV12-4,CASSLVPGFGYTF,TGTGCCAGCAGTTTAGTGCCAGGGTTTGGCTACACCTTC
-,TRBJ1-1,-,TRBV29-1,CSVGHEHTEAFF,TGCAGCGTTGGTCATGAACACACTGAAGCTTTCTTT
-,TRBJ2-7,-,TRBV10-3,CAISDGQTYEQYF,TGTGCCATCAGTGATGGGCAAACCTACGAGCAGTACTTC
-,TRBJ1-2,-,TRBV2,CASETVQGGYTF,TGTGCCAGTGAGACGGTCCAGGGGGGCTACACCTTC
-,TRBJ1-1,-,TRBV20-1,CSASSAGVSGNTEAFF,TGCAGTGCTAGTTCGGCGGGGGTTTCGGGGAACACTGAAGCTTTCTTT
-,TRBJ1-1,few,TRBV2,CASSEVPQGMNTEAFF,TGTGCCAGCAGTGAAGTTCCGCAGGGGATGAACACTGAAGCTTTCTTT
TRBD1,TRBJ1-1,few,TRBV5-1,CASSLKGAGITEAFF,TGCGCCAGCAGCTTAAAGGGGGCGGGTATCACTGAAGCTTTCTTT
-,TRBJ2-5,-,TRBV6-1,CASSELQGQAETQYF,TGTGCCAGCAGTGAGTTACAGGGTCAAGCGGAGACCCAGTACTTC